This T cell receptor (beta chain) emerged from a study of T cells in tuberculosis. The CDR3 length is 15 residues. Germline CDR1 and CDR2: MNHNS and SASEGT. Trimming took 2 bases from V and 4 from J, leaving 13 bases between them. TCR-alpha and TCR-beta chains were sequenced unpaired. Measured with immunoSEQ multiplex PCR; TCRdb has only the in-frame clones, and not every one. Of about 58,000 clones listed, over 75% were seen once; the top ten hold 20% to 25%. In its sample, this clone was seen once. Cells were sorted from thawed PBMC rested overnight and stained with GMM-loaded CD1B tetramer, viability dye and anti-CD3. CD1B tetramers were loaded with Rhodococcus equi-derived C32 glucose monomycolate.

The TCR sequence derives from an adult woman with latent tuberculosis. J is TRBJ2-3 and V is TRBV6-1; D is perhaps TRBD1 (6 bases). The sequencing input was CD1b-GMM tetramer-negative cells sorted from PBMCs. CDR3 sequence reads: CASSESSTGSDTQYF. The CDR3 DNA is TGTGCCAGCAGTGAATCATCGACAGGTTCAGATACGCAGTATTTT.